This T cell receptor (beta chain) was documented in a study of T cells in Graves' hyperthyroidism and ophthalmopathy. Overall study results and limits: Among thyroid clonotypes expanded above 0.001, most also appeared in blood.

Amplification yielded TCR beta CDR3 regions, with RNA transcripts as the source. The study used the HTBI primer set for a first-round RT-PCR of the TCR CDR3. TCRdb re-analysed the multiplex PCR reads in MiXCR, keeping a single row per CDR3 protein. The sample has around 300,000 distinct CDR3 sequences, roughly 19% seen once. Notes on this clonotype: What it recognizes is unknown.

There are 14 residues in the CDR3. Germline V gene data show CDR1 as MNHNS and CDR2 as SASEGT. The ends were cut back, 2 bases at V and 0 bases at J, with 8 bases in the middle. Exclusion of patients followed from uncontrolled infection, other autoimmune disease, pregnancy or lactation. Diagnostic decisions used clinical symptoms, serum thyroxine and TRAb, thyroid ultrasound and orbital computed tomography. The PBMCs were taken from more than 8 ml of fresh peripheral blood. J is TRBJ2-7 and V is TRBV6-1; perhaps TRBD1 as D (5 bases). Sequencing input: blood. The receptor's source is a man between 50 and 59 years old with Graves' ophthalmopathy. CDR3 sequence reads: CASSERGSSYEQYF. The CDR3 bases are TGTGCCAGCAGTGAAAGGGGCTCCTCCTACGAGCAGTACTTC.